Listed below are T cell receptor beta chains from one sample, sequenced in a study of T cell changes during pregnancy in multiple sclerosis. Sequenced by immunoSEQ multiplex PCR; TCRdb stores in-frame clones only, minus some. The sample gives about 40,000 clones, approximately 94% of which show up once; roughly 1.2% is in the top ten. The sample was peripheral blood, taken before pregnancy. The receptors come from a female donor with multiple sclerosis, enrolled in a pregnancy study. The conserved cysteine and the conserved F or W are not part of the CDR3 here. Fields, in order: V gene, clone size, J gene, CDR3 protein. Some rows have no size entry. The others give once, few or many, or a class for an expanded clone.

v_gene: TRBV11-2; abundance: .; j_gene: TRBJ2-7; CDR3aa: ASSSLSYEQY
v_gene: TRBV10-2; abundance: medium-sized; j_gene: TRBJ2-7; CDR3aa: ASSALAGDEQY
v_gene: TRBV28; abundance: once; j_gene: TRBJ1-5; CDR3aa: ASRRQGNSNQPQH
v_gene: TRBV10-3; abundance: .; j_gene: TRBJ2-2; CDR3aa: AIRAGTGANTGELF
v_gene: TRBV14; abundance: once; j_gene: TRBJ2-3; CDR3aa: ASSQGLAGGTDTQY
v_gene: TRBV7-3; abundance: .; j_gene: TRBJ2-2; CDR3aa: ASSSDREGGELF
v_gene: TRBV5-1; abundance: .; j_gene: TRBJ2-1; CDR3aa: ASSLLSSGRVNEQF
v_gene: TRBV12-5; abundance: once; j_gene: TRBJ2-1; CDR3aa: ASGLGGVVNEQF
v_gene: TRBV5-5; abundance: few; j_gene: TRBJ1-2; CDR3aa: ASSSLEQGAAGYT
v_gene: TRBV29-1; abundance: .; j_gene: TRBJ2-3; CDR3aa: SVGTSGSPTDTQY
v_gene: TRBV6-1; abundance: .; j_gene: TRBJ1-2; CDR3aa: ASSAVGQEGAWSGYT
v_gene: TRBV7-9; abundance: .; j_gene: TRBJ2-5; CDR3aa: ASSPGTSGGETQY
v_gene: TRBV29-1; abundance: .; j_gene: TRBJ2-5; CDR3aa: SVQLAGAETQY
v_gene: TRBV6-5; abundance: once; j_gene: TRBJ1-4; CDR3aa: ASKVSGNDEKLF
v_gene: TRBV7-9; abundance: few; j_gene: TRBJ1-2; CDR3aa: ASSPRTGLISRYGYT
v_gene: TRBV28; abundance: .; j_gene: TRBJ1-4; CDR3aa: ASSGGGKLF
v_gene: TRBV7-2; abundance: .; j_gene: TRBJ2-1; CDR3aa: ASSLGLDSYYNEQF
v_gene: TRBV6-5; abundance: .; j_gene: TRBJ2-1; CDR3aa: ASSFLAGGPNEQF
v_gene: TRBV6-4; abundance: .; j_gene: TRBJ2-3; CDR3aa: ASSELAGADTQY
v_gene: TRBV7-9; abundance: .; j_gene: TRBJ1-3; CDR3aa: ASSPPDRQTGNTIY
v_gene: TRBV18; abundance: .; j_gene: TRBJ2-1; CDR3aa: ASSATGGNEQF
v_gene: TRBV10-2; abundance: .; j_gene: TRBJ1-2; CDR3aa: ASSESGRGDYGYT
v_gene: TRBV14; abundance: .; j_gene: TRBJ2-2; CDR3aa: ASSQVQVSGIPSNTGELF
v_gene: TRBV6-4; abundance: .; j_gene: TRBJ2-1; CDR3aa: ASSGSGTSGSNEQF
v_gene: TRBV25-1; abundance: .; j_gene: TRBJ2-2; CDR3aa: ASSVGGVAGELF
v_gene: TRBV7-2; abundance: .; j_gene: TRBJ2-5; CDR3aa: ASSLGGTQGGEETQY
v_gene: TRBV10-3; abundance: once; j_gene: TRBJ2-5; CDR3aa: AIGRGETQY
v_gene: TRBV5-4; abundance: .; j_gene: TRBJ2-3; CDR3aa: ASSPRKPGLAGTDTQY
v_gene: TRBV29-1; abundance: few; j_gene: TRBJ2-5; CDR3aa: SGLEQETQY
v_gene: TRBV19; abundance: .; j_gene: TRBJ2-3; CDR3aa: ASRTARTDTQY
v_gene: TRBV12-2; abundance: .; j_gene: TRBJ2-1; CDR3aa: ASRPHGTSAGDEQF
v_gene: TRBV6-4; abundance: .; j_gene: TRBJ1-2; CDR3aa: ASSDGDSHGYT
v_gene: TRBV28; abundance: .; j_gene: TRBJ1-1; CDR3aa: ASSLRQQNTEAF
v_gene: TRBV4-3; abundance: once; j_gene: TRBJ2-1; CDR3aa: ASSHPPGDEQF
v_gene: TRBV5-1; abundance: once; j_gene: TRBJ2-6; CDR3aa: ASSLVISGANVLT
v_gene: TRBV21-1; abundance: .; j_gene: TRBJ2-7; CDR3aa: ASSKGLGTGVWREQY
v_gene: TRBV11-3; abundance: .; j_gene: TRBJ2-3; CDR3aa: ASSPGRASGSSTDTQY